Given below is one T cell receptor beta chain in context. The record originates from a study of OX40 agonist ivuxolimab in advanced cancers. CDR3 length: 14 amino acids. The germline gives CDR1 MNHEY, CDR2 SVGAGI. With 5 bases removed from V and 1 base from J, the gap between germline ends came to 11 bases. Data came from immunoSEQ multiplex PCR; TCRdb stores just in-frame clones and leaves some out. The sample shows some 99,000 clones, less than 95% of them seen only once. The TCR comes from an adult with an advanced solid tumor such as melanoma, head and neck, liver or kidney cancer. The J gene is TRBJ1-2, the V gene TRBV6-5; no reliable D call. Material: CD4+ or CD8+ T cells sorted from blood, obtained in a trial of the OX40 agonist ivuxolimab. CDR3 nucleotide sequence: TGTGCCAGCAGTCCGCGGGCGGGTAACTATGGCTACACCTTC. Amino acid sequence: CASSPRAGNYGYTF.